This T cell receptor (beta chain) was identified during a study of beta chain features in type 1 diabetes. Study-level findings and limits: There was a moderate but significant shortening of TCRB CDR3s in all four CD4+ subsets of Type 1 diabetes patients.

Investigators reverse transcribed all isolated RNA, so they sequenced expressed TCRB transcripts. Sequencing was performed with immunoSEQ multiplex PCR; in TCRdb, only in-frame clones are kept and a portion is missing. Found here are hundreds of thousands of clones, around an eighth of them singletons; the top ten hold 0.022%. As for this clone: The antigen remains undetermined.

The CDR3 covers 11 residues. Trimming removed 2 bases from V and 3 bases from J, with 2 bases in between. CDR1 is ENHRY and CDR2 is SYGVKD in the germline V gene. This rearrangement joins TRBV10-3 to TRBJ2-7; D remains unclear. This receptor was identified in a man aged 18 to 29 with type 1 diabetes. Sequencing used naive CD4+ T cells from blood. This CDR3 is CAISELYEQYF. For the CDR3, the DNA is TGTGCCATCAGTGAGCTCTACGAGCAGTACTTC.